These 9 T cell receptor beta chains originate from one sample sequenced in a study of chemoradiotherapy in HPV16-positive cancers. Sequencing used immunoSEQ multiplex PCR; TCRdb keeps in-frame clones, though not all of them. The data show about 4,700 clones, around 88% seen once. The input for sequencing was tumor tissue, taken from a patient who underwent chemoradiotherapy. The receptors come from a human donor with HPV-associated anogenital cancer.

The chain uses TRBV2 and TRBJ1-6; no clear D. CDR3 length: 14 residues. The germline V gene has CDR1 SNHLY and CDR2 FYNNEI. Trimming pared 7 bases from V and 11 bases from J, leaving 18 bases between. The CDR3 region is CASIRDGLGTPLHF. CDR3 bases: TGTGCCAGCATTAGAGACGGCCTGGGAACACCCCTCCACTTT.

V and J are TRBV6-6 and TRBJ1-6; no reliable D call. Germline V gene data show CDR1 as MNHNY and CDR2 as SVGAGI (reference sequence). The CDR3 sequence is 12 residues long. Trimming stripped 2 bases from V and 15 bases from J, with 11 bases between. CDR3 nucleotides: TGTGCCAGCAGTTACGGGCCGCAGGACCTCCACTTT. This sequence encodes CASSYGPQDLHF.

This chain uses TRBV11-2 with TRBJ1-1; D is perhaps TRBD1 (5 bases). The CDR3 contains 13 residues. With 5 bases removed from V and 0 bases from J, the gap between germline ends came to 7 bases. CDR1 and CDR2 from the germline V gene are SGHAT and FQNNGV. CDR3 residues: CASSPTVNTEAFF. As DNA, the CDR3 is TGTGCCAGCAGCCCGACAGTGAACACTGAAGCTTTCTTT.

The chain joins TRBV5-4 to TRBJ2-7, with 8 bases fitting TRBD1. The CDR3 extends over 14 amino acids. Trimming cost V 2 bases and J 4 bases; bases outside gene matches: 5. Germline lookup yields CDR1 SGHNT and CDR2 YYREEE (reference sequence). CDR3 protein: CASSFQGARYEQYF. CDR3 coding DNA: TGTGCCAGCAGCTTCCAGGGGGCGCGGTACGAGCAGTACTTC.

This chain uses TRBV19 with TRBJ2-5; D is undetermined. The CDR3 loop spans 18 amino acids. Germline-derived CDR1 and CDR2 are LNHDA and SQIVND (reference sequence). The V gene lost 6 bases and the J gene lost 2 bases, with 25 bases spanning the gap. CDR3 loop: CASSLSPSRRSGQETQYF. CDR3 in DNA: TGTGCCAGTAGCCTGTCACCTTCTCGGAGAAGTGGGCAAGAGACCCAGTACTTC.

This chain uses TRBV2 with TRBJ2-7; 11 nucleotides line up with TRBD1. The CDR3 sequence is 14 residues long. V was pared by 6 bases and J by 4 bases, with 5 bases of the junction left unmatched. Germline V gene data show CDR1 as SNHLY and CDR2 as FYNNEI. DNA of the CDR3: TGTGCCAGCAGCGCGGGACAGGGGGTTTACGAGCAGTACTTC. Protein: CASSAGQGVYEQYF.

V is TRBV7-3 and J is TRBJ1-3; D is uncertain. V was cut by 4 bases and J by 4 bases, with 8 bases left in between. CDR3 length: 13 residues. CDR1 is SGHTA, CDR2 FQGTGA, per germline. CDR3 protein: CASSSAEGNTIYF. The CDR3 DNA sequence: TGTGCCAGCAGCTCGGCCGAGGGAAACACCATATATTTT.

This clone was counted a single time. The rearrangement links TRBV10-3 to TRBJ1-5; D is possibly TRBD1 (6 bases). The CDR3 loop spans 15 amino acids. Germline V gives CDR1 ENHRY, CDR2 SYGVKD. V was trimmed by 3 bases and J by 4 bases, leaving 13 bases between them. CDR3 nucleotides: TGTGCCATCAGTGAATACAGGGACATTAATCAGCCCCAGCATTTT. It translates to CAISEYRDINQPQHF.

The genes are TRBV19 and TRBJ2-1, with D hard to call. The V gene's germline CDR1 is LNHDA and CDR2 SQIVND (reference sequence). This CDR3 contains 14 residues. V dropped 1 base and J dropped 9 bases, with 13 bases sitting between them. The DNA for the CDR3 is TGTGCCAGTAGTATAGCCGACCCCCTAGGTGAGCAGTTCTTC. Encoded protein: CASSIADPLGEQFF.